This TCR beta chain was observed in a study of OX40 agonist ivuxolimab in advanced cancers. Study-level information: The treatment was a fully human IgG2 OX40 agonist, ivuxolimab. Whole-study findings and limits: Certain nonresponding patients likewise had low normalized T-cell clonal expansion.

There are 14 residues in the CDR3. With 6 bases removed from V and 6 bases from J, the gap between germline ends came to 16 bases. Germline CDR1 is MNHNY and CDR2 is SVGAGI (reference sequence). Data came from immunoSEQ multiplex PCR; TCRdb stores just in-frame clones and leaves some out. The sample holds approximately 81,000 clones, roughly 91% seen once. Turning to this clone: As yet, its antigen is unknown.

The V gene is TRBV6-6, the J gene TRBJ2-3, with D perhaps matching TRBD2 (5 bases). The receptor's source is an adult with an advanced solid tumor such as melanoma, head and neck, liver or kidney cancer. Material: CD4+ or CD8+ T cells sorted from blood, obtained in a trial of the OX40 agonist ivuxolimab. CDR3 protein: CASSHGVSGDTQYF. CDR3 DNA: TGTGCCAGCAGCCACGGGGTTAGTGGGGATACGCAGTATTTT.